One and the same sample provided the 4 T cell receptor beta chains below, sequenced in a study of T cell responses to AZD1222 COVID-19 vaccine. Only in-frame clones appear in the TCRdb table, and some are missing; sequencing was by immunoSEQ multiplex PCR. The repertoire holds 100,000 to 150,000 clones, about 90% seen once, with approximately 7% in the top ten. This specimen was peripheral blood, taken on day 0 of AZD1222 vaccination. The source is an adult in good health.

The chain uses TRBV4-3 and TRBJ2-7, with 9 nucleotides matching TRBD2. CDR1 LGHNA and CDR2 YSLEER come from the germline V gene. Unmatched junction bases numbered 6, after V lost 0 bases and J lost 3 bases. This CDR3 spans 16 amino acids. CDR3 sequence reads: CASSQDLGAGGYEQYF. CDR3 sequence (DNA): TGCGCCAGCAGCCAAGATTTGGGAGCGGGAGGCTACGAGCAGTACTTC.

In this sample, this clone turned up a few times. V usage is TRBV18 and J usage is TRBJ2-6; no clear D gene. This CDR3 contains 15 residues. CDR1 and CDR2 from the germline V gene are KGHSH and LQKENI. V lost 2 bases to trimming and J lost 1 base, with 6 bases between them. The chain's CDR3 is CASSPKGSGANVLTF. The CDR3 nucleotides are TGTGCCAGCTCACCAAAGGGTTCTGGGGCCAACGTCCTGACTTTC. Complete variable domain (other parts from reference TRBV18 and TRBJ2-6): NAGVMQNPRHLVRRRGQEARLRCSPMKGHSHVYWYRQLPEEGLKFMVYLQKENIIDESGMPKERFSAEFPKEGPSILRIQQVVRGDSAAYFCASSPKGSGANVLTFGAGSRLTVL.

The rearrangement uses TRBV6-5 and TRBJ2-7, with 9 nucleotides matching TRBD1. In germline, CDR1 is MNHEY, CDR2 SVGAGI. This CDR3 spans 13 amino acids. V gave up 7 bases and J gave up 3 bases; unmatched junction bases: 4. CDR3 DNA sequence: TGTGCCAGCAAACCGGGACAGGGCTACGAGCAGTACTTC. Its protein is CASKPGQGYEQYF.

CDR3 in amino acids: CASSQQGVNQPQHF. The CDR3 coding sequence is TGTGCCAGCAGCCAGCAGGGGGTGAATCAGCCCCAGCATTTT. The chain employs TRBV5-4 and TRBJ1-5; 7 nucleotides line up with TRBD1. Germline V CDR1 and CDR2: SGHNT, YYREEE (reference sequence). With V trimmed by 4 bases and J by 4 bases, 5 bases remained unmatched. The CDR3 extends over 14 amino acids.